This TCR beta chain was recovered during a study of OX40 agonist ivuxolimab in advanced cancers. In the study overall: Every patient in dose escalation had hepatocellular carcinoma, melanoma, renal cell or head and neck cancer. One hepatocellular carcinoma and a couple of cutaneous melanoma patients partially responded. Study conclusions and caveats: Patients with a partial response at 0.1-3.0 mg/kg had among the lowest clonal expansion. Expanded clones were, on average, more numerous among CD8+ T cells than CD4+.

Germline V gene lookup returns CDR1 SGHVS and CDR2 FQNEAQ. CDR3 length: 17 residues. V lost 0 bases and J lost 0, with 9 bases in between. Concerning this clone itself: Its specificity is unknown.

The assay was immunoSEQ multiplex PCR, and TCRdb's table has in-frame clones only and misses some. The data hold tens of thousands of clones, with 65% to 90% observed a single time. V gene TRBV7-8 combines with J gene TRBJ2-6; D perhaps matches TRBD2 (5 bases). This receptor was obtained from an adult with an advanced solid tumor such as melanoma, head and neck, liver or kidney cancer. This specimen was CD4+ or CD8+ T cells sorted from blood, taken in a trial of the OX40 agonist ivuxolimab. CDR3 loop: CASSLAEGSSGANVLTF. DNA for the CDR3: TGTGCCAGCAGCTTAGCGGAAGGGAGCTCTGGGGCCAACGTCCTGACTTTC.